The next 8 T cell receptor beta chains were all read from a single sample in a study of blood T cells in healthy people across ages. The use of a sample-barcoded 5' primer and a J-beta primer mix characterized a second PCR of about 7 to 12 cycles. MiXCR, run by TCRdb on the 5' RACE reads, gives a single entry per CDR3 protein. This table holds around 900,000 distinct CDR3 sequences, about 53% found once. The sample comprised blood. The receptors were gathered from a woman between 55 and 75 years old in good health.

This sequence joins TRBV3-1 and TRBJ2-7; 11 bases fit TRBD2. Germline CDR1 is LGHDT and CDR2 is YNNKEL (reference sequence). V gave up 4 bases and J gave up 4 bases; unmatched junction bases: 9. There are 16 residues in the CDR3. In DNA, the CDR3 is TGTGCCAGCAGCCTTAATCCCTCTAGCGGGGGGTACGAGCAGTACTTC. Translated, it gives CASSLNPSSGGYEQYF.

This sequence joins TRBV10-3 and TRBJ2-5, with TRBD2 matching 14 bases. The V segment lost 6 bases and the J segment 11 bases; nucleotides outside the gene matches: 14. Looked up from germline, CDR1 is ENHRY and CDR2 is SYGVKD. CDR3 size: 16 residues. CDR3 in amino acids: CAIRDTGLAGAEEQYF. DNA for the CDR3: TGTGCCATCAGAGATACGGGACTAGCGGGAGCGGAGGAGCAGTACTTC.

This clonotype was observed a handful of times. The rearrangement joins TRBV15 to TRBJ2-4; D is uncertain. V was trimmed by 5 bases and J by 0 bases, leaving 20 bases between them. Germline CDR1 reads LNHNV; CDR2 reads YYDKDF (reference sequence). This CDR3 has 18 amino acids. The CDR3 spells CATSGHGIGPIAKNIQYF. CDR3 nucleotides: TGTGCCACCAGCGGCCATGGAATCGGACCCATAGCCAAAAACATTCAGTACTTC.

In the case of this clonotype: A single base separates this from a much larger clone, so it may be a read error. The chain employs TRBV15 and TRBJ1-2; no clear D. Per germline, CDR1 LNHNV and CDR2 YYDKDF (reference sequence). CDR3 length equals 14 residues. V shed 9 bases and J shed 4 bases, with 18 bases lying between them. The CDR3 is CATSGPNSVYGYTF. The DNA of the CDR3 is TGTGCCACATCGGGCCCAAACTCCGTCTATGGCTACACCTTC.

This clonotype was detected only a few times. The chain combines TRBV6-5 with TRBJ2-1; D unclear. In germline, CDR1 is MNHEY, CDR2 SVGAGI. Trimming stripped 6 bases from V and 8 bases from J, with 11 bases between. The CDR3 covers 12 residues. The CDR3 is CASSYRGYEQFF. In DNA form, the CDR3 reads TGTGCCAGCAGCTACCGAGGCTATGAGCAGTTCTTC.

The rearrangement joins TRBV4-2 to TRBJ2-3, with 7 bases fitting TRBD2. The CDR3 sequence is 13 residues long. V dropped 7 bases and J dropped 6; count of bases not matched to a gene: 7. Germline V lookup: CDR1 LGHNA, CDR2 YNFKEQ. The CDR3 here is CASNIYGGDTQYF. The CDR3 DNA sequence: TGTGCCAGCAACATATACGGGGGGGATACGCAGTATTTT.

The rearrangement joins TRBV3-1 to TRBJ1-2; D ambiguous. From germline, CDR1 is LGHDT and CDR2 YNNKEL (reference sequence). V gave up 8 bases and J gave up 4 bases, with 17 bases separating them. This CDR3 comprises 14 residues. The CDR3 DNA follows: TGTGCCAGCCGAGACAATGCAGGTTCCTATGGCTACACCTTC. It is translated as CASRDNAGSYGYTF.

This clonotype turned up a few times. This chain uses TRBV13 with TRBJ1-1; no definite D call. The CDR3 loop spans 15 amino acids. The V and J ends lost 3 bases and 1 base respectively, with 12 bases between them. Germline-derived CDR1 and CDR2 are PRHDT and FYEKMQ (reference sequence). CDR3 nucleotides: TGTGCCAGCAGCTTCCAAGCGGTAGGGAACACTGAAGCTTTCTTT. It translates to CASSFQAVGNTEAFF.